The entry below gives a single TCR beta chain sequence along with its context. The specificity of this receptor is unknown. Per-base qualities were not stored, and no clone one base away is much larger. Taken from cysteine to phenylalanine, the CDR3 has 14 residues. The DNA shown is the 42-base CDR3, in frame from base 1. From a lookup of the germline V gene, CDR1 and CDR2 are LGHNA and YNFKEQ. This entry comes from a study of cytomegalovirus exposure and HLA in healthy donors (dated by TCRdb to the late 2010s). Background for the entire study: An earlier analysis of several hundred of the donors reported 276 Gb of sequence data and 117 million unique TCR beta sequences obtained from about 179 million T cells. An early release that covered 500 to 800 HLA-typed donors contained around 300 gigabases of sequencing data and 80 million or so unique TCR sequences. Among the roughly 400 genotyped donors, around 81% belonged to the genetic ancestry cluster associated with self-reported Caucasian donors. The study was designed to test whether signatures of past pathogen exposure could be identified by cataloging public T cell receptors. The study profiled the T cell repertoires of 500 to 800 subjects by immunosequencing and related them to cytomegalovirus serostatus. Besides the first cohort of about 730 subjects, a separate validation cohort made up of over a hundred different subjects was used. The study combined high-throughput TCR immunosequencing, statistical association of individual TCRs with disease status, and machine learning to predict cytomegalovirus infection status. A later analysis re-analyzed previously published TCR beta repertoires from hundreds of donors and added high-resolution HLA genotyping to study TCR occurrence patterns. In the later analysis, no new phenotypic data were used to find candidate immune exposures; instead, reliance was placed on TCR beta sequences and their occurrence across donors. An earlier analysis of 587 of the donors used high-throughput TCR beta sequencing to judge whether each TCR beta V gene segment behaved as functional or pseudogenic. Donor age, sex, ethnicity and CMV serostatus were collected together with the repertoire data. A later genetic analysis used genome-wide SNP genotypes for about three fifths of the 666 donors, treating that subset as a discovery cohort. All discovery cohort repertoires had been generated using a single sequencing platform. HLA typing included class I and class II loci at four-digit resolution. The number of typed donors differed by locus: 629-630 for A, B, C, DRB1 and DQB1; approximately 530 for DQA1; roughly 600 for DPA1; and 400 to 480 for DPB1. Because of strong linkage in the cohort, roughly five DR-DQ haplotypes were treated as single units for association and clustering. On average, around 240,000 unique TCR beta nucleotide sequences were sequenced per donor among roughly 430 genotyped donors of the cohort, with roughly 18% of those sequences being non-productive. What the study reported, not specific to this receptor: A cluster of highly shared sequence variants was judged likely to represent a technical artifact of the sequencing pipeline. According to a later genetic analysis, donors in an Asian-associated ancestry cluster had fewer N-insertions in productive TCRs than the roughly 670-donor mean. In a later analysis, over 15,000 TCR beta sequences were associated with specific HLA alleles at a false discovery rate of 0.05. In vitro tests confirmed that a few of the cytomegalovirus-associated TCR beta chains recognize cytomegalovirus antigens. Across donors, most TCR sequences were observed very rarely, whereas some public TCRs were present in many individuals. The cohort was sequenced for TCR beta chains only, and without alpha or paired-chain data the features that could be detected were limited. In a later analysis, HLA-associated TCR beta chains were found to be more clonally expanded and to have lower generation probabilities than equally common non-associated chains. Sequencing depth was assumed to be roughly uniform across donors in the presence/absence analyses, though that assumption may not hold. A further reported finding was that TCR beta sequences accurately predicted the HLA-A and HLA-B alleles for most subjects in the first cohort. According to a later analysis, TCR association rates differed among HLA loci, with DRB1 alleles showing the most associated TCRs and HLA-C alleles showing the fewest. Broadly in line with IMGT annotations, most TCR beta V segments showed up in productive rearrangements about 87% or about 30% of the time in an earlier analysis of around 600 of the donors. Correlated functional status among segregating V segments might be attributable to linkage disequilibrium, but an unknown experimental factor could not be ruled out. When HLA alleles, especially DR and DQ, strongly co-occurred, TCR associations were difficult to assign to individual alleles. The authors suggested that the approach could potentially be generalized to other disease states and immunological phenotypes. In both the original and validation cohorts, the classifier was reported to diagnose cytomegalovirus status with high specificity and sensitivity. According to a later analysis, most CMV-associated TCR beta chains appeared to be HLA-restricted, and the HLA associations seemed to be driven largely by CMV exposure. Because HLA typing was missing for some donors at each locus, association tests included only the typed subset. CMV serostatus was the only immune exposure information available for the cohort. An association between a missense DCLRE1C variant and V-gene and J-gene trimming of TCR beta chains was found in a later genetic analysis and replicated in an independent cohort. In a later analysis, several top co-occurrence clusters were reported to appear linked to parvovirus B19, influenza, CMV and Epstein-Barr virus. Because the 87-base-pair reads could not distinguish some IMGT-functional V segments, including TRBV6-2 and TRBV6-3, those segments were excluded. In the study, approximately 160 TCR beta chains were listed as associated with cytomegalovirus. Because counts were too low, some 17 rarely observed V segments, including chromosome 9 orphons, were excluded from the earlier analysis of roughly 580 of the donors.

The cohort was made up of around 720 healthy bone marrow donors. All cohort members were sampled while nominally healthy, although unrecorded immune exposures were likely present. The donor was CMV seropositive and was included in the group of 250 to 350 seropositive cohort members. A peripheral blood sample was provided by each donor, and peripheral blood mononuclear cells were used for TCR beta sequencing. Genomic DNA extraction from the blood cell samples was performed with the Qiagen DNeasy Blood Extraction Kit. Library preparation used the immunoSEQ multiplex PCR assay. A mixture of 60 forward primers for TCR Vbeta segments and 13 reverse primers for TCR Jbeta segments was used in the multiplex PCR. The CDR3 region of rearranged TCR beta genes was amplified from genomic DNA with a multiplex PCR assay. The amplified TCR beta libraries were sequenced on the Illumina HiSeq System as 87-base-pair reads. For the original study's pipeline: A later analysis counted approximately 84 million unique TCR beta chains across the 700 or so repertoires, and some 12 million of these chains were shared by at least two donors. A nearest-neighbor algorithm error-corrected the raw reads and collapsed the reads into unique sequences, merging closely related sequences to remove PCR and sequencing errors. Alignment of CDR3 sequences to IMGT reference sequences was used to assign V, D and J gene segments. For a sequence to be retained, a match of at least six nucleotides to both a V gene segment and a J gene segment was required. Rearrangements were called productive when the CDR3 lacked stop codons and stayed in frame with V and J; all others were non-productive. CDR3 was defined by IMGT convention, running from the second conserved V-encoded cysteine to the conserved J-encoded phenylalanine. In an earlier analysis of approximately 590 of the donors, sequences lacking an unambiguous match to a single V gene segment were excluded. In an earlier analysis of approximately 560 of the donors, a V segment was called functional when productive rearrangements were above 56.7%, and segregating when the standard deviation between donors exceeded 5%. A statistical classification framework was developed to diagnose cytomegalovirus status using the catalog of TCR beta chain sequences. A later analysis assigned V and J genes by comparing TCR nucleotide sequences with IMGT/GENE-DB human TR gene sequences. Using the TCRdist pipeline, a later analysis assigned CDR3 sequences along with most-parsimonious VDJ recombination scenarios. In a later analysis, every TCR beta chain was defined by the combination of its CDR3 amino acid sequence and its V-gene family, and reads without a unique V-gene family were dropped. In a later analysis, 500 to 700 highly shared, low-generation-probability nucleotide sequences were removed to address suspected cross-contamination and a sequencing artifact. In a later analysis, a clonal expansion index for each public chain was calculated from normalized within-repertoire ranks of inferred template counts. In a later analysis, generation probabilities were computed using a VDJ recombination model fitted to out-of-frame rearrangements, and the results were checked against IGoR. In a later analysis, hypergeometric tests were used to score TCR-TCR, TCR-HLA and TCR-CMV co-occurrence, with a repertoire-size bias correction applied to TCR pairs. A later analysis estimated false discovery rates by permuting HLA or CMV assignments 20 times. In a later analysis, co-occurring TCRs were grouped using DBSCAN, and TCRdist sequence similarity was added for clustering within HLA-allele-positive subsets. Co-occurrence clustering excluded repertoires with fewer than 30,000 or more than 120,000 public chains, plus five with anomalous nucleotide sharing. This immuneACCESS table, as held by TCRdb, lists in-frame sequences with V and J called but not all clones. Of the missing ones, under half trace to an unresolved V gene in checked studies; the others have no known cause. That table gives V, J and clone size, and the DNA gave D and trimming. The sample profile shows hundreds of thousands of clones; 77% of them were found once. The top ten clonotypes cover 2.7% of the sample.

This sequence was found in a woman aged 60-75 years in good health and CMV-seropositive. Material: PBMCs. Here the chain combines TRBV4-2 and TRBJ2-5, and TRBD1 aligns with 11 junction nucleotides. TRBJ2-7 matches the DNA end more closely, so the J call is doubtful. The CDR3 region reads CASSLGQGAIEQYF. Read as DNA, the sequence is TGTGCCAGCAGCCTCGGACAGGGGGCAATCGAGCAGTACTTC.